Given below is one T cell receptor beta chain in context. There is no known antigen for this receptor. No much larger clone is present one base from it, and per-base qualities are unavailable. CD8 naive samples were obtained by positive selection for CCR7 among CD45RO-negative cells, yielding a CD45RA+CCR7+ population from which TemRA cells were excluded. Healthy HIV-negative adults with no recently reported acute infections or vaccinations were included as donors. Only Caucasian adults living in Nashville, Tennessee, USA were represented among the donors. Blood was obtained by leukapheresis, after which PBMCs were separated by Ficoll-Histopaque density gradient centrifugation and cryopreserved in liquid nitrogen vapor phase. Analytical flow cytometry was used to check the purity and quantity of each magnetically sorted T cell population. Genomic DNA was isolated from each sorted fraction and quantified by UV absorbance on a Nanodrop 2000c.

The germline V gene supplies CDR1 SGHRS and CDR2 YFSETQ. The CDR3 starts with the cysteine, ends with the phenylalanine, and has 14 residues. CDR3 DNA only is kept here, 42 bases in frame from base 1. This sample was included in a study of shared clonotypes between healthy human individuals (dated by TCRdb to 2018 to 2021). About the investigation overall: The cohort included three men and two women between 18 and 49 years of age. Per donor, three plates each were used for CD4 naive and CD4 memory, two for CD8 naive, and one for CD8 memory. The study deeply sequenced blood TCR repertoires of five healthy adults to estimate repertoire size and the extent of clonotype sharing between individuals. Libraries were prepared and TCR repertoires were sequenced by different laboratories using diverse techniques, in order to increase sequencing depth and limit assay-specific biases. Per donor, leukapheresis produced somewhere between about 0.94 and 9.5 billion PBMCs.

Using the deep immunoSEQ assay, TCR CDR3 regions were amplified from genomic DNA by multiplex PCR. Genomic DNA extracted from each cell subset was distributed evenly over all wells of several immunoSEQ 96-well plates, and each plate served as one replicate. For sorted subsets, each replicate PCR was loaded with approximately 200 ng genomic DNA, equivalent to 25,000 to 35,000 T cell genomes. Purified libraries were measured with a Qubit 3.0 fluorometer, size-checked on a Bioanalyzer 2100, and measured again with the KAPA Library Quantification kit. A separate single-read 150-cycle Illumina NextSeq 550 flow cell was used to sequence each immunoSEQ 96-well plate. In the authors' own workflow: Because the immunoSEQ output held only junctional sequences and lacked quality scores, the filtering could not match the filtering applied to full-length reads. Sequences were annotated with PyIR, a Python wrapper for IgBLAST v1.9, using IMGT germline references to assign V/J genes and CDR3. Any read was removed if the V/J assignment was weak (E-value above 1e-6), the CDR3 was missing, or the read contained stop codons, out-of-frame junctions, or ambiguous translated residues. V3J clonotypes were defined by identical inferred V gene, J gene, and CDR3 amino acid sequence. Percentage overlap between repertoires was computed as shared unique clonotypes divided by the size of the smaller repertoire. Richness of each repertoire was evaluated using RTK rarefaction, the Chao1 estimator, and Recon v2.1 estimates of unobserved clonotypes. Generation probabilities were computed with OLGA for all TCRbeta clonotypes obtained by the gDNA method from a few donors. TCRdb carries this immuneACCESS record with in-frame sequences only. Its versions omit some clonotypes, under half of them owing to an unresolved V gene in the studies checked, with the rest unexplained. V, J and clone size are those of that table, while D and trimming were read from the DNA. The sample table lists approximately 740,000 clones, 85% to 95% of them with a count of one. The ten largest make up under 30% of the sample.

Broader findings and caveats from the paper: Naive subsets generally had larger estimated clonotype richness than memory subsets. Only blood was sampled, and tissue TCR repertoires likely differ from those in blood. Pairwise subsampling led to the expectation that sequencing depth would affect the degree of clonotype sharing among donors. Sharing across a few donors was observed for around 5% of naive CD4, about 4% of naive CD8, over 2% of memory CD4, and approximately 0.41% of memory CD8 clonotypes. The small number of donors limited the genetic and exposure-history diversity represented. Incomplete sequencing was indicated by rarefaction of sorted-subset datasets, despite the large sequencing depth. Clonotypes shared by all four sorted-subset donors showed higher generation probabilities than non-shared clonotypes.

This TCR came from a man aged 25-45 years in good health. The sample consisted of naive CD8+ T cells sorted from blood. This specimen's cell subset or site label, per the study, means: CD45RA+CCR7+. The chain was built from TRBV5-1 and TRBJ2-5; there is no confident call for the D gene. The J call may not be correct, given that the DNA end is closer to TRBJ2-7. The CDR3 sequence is CASSPPWGSYEQYF. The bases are TGCGCCAGCAGCCCCCCGTGGGGCTCCTACGAGCAGTACTTC.